This entry features one TCR beta chain sequence. Its binding antigen is unknown. Nothing much larger sits one base from this clone, and base qualities are not available. The sample originates from a study of cytomegalovirus exposure and HLA in healthy donors (dated by TCRdb to between 2016 and 2019). In the study overall: An earlier analysis of some 600 of the donors reported approximately 280 Gb of sequence data and 117 million unique TCR beta sequences obtained from 150 million to 200 million T cells. Every discovery cohort repertoire had been produced on one sequencing platform. In addition to the first cohort of several hundred subjects, a separate validation cohort of 120 different subjects was used. The number of typed donors differed by locus: about 629-630 for A, B, C, DRB1 and DQB1; approximately 520 for DQA1; fewer than 610 for DPA1; and around 450 for DPB1. Both class I and class II loci were covered by HLA typing, at four-digit resolution. To decide whether each TCR beta V gene segment behaved as functional or pseudogenic, an earlier analysis of some 540 of the donors relied on high-throughput TCR beta sequencing. In the later analysis, no new phenotypic data were used to find candidate immune exposures; instead, reliance was placed on TCR beta sequences and their occurrence across donors. Among the approximately 400 genotyped donors, around 81% belonged to the genetic ancestry cluster associated with self-reported Caucasian donors. The aim of the study was to test whether cataloging public T cell receptors could identify signatures of past pathogen exposure. Because of strong linkage in the cohort, 5 or 6 DR-DQ haplotypes were treated as single units for association and clustering. A later analysis re-analyzed previously published TCR beta repertoires from approximately 670 donors and added high-resolution HLA genotyping to study TCR occurrence patterns. Alongside the repertoire data, information on donor age, sex, ethnicity and CMV serostatus was compiled. The study used immunosequencing to profile the T cell repertoires of approximately 690 subjects and linked those repertoires to cytomegalovirus serostatus. Genome-wide SNP genotypes for about three fifths of the roughly 670 donors were used in a later genetic analysis, which treated that subset as a discovery cohort. Roughly 300 gigabases of sequencing data and approximately 91 million unique TCR sequences made up an early release that covered about 640 HLA-typed donors. To predict cytomegalovirus infection status, the study combined high-throughput TCR immunosequencing, statistical association of individual TCRs with disease status, and machine learning. Across 300 to 500 genotyped donors of the cohort, an average of about 240,000 unique TCR beta nucleotide sequences per donor were sequenced, and about a sixth of those sequences were non-productive.

Overall study outcomes, separate from this receptor: In a later analysis, several top co-occurrence clusters were reported to appear linked to parvovirus B19, influenza, CMV and Epstein-Barr virus. A later analysis associated some 17,000 TCR beta sequences with specific HLA alleles at a false discovery rate of 0.05. Most TCR sequences were observed very rarely across donors, whereas some public TCRs were present in many individuals. A total of 150 or so TCR beta chains were listed by the study as associated with cytomegalovirus. Strong co-occurrence of HLA alleles, especially DR and DQ, made assigning TCR associations to individual alleles difficult. The classifier was reported to diagnose cytomegalovirus status with high specificity and sensitivity in both the original and validation cohorts. According to a later genetic analysis, donors in an Asian-associated ancestry cluster had fewer N-insertions in productive TCRs than the roughly 670-donor mean. The presence/absence analyses assumed that sequencing depth was roughly uniform across donors, and that assumption may not be true. Immune exposure information for the cohort was limited to CMV serostatus. A further reported finding was that TCR beta sequences accurately predicted the HLA-A and HLA-B alleles for most subjects in the first cohort. The authors suggested that the approach could potentially be generalized to other disease states and immunological phenotypes. In a later analysis, TCR association rates were found to vary across HLA loci, with the most associated TCRs seen for DRB1 alleles and the fewest for HLA-C alleles. A later analysis found that HLA-associated TCR beta chains were more clonally expanded and had lower generation probabilities than equally common non-associated chains. In an earlier analysis of around 600 of the donors, most TCR beta V segments were observed in productive rearrangements about 87% or about 30% of the time, broadly matching IMGT annotations. In a later analysis, most CMV-associated TCR beta chains were found to appear HLA-restricted, with HLA associations seemingly driven largely by CMV exposure. The earlier analysis of 587 of the donors excluded 15 to 20 rarely observed V segments, including chromosome 9 orphons, because counts were too low. Correlated functional status among segregating V segments might be attributable to linkage disequilibrium, but an unknown experimental factor could not be ruled out. A later genetic analysis associated a missense DCLRE1C variant with V-gene and J-gene trimming of TCR beta chains, and an independent cohort replicated the association. A cluster of highly shared sequence variants was judged likely to represent a technical artifact of the sequencing pipeline. A few of the identified cytomegalovirus-associated TCR beta chains were confirmed in vitro to be specific for cytomegalovirus antigens. HLA typing was unavailable for some donors at each locus, so association tests used only the typed subset. This cohort had only TCR beta chains sequenced, and the lack of alpha or paired-chain data limited which features could be detected. The 87-base-pair reads could not distinguish some IMGT-functional V segments, including TRBV6-2 and TRBV6-3, so those segments were excluded.

The method behind the library was the immunoSEQ multiplex PCR assay. For the multiplex PCR, a mixture combining 60 forward primers for TCR Vbeta segments and 13 reverse primers for TCR Jbeta segments was used. Amplification of the CDR3 region of rearranged TCR beta genes was performed with a multiplex PCR assay on genomic DNA. The amplified TCR beta libraries were sequenced on the Illumina HiSeq System as 87-base-pair reads. In the paper's pipeline: Across the 500 to 750 repertoires, a later analysis counted some 80 million unique TCR beta chains, about 10 million of which were shared by at least two donors. Raw reads were error-corrected and collapsed into unique sequences by a nearest-neighbor algorithm in which closely related sequences were merged to remove PCR and sequencing errors. To assign V, D and J gene segments, CDR3 sequences were aligned to IMGT reference sequences. Each retained sequence needed at least a six-nucleotide match to both a V gene segment and a J gene segment. Rearrangements were called productive when the CDR3 lacked stop codons and stayed in frame with V and J; all others were non-productive. Following IMGT convention, CDR3 was defined as the stretch from the second conserved V-encoded cysteine to the conserved J-encoded phenylalanine. Sequences without an unambiguous match to a single V gene segment were excluded from the earlier analysis of 450 to 750 of the donors. In an earlier analysis of almost 600 of the donors, a V segment was called functional when productive rearrangements were above 56.7%, and segregating when the standard deviation between donors exceeded 5%. A statistical classification framework was built for diagnosing cytomegalovirus status from the catalog of TCR beta chain sequences. In a later analysis, TCR nucleotide sequences were compared against IMGT/GENE-DB human TR gene sequences so that V and J genes could be assigned. In a later analysis, CDR3 sequences and most-parsimonious VDJ recombination scenarios were assigned using the TCRdist pipeline. In a later analysis, each TCR beta chain was defined by its CDR3 amino acid sequence together with its V-gene family, and reads lacking a unique V-gene family were excluded. To address suspected cross-contamination and a sequencing artifact, a later analysis removed approximately 600 highly shared, low-generation-probability nucleotide sequences. In a later analysis, a clonal expansion index for each public chain was calculated from normalized within-repertoire ranks of inferred template counts. In a later analysis, generation probabilities were computed with a VDJ recombination model fitted to out-of-frame rearrangements, and the resulting probabilities were checked against IGoR. A later analysis scored TCR-TCR, TCR-HLA and TCR-CMV co-occurrence with hypergeometric tests, applying a repertoire-size bias correction to TCR pairs. In a later analysis, false discovery rates were estimated by permuting HLA or CMV assignments 20 times. In a later analysis, co-occurring TCRs were grouped with DBSCAN, and TCRdist sequence similarity was added when clustering was performed within HLA-allele-positive subsets. Repertoires with fewer than 30,000 or more than 120,000 public chains were left out of co-occurrence clustering, as were a handful of repertoires with anomalous nucleotide sharing. Not all clones reach the TCRdb copy of this immuneACCESS table, which keeps in-frame sequences only. Checked studies attribute under half of the gap to unresolved V genes and leave the rest unexplained. The DNA gave D and trimming, while V, J and clone size come from that table. The sample table shows about 150,000 clones, and roughly 82% are seen once. The ten largest clonotypes hold under 7.5% of the sample.

In total, roughly 670 healthy bone marrow donors made up the cohort. Cohort members were all nominally healthy when sampled, although unrecorded immune exposures were likely present. The donor tested CMV seropositive and was one of the 289 seropositive cohort members. A peripheral blood sample was provided by each donor, and peripheral blood mononuclear cells were used for TCR beta sequencing. Genomic DNA was extracted from the blood cell samples with the Qiagen DNeasy Blood Extraction Kit. CDR1 MNHNY and CDR2 SVGAGI were looked up in the germline V gene (reference sequence). The CDR3, cysteine through phenylalanine, is 15 amino acids long. Only the CDR3 part of the read is kept: 45 bases, read in frame from the first base. The trim is 6 bases for V and 0 bases for J, with a gap of 9 bases between the germline ends.

The sample taken for sequencing was PBMCs. The TCR originated in a woman aged 50 to 60 in good health and CMV-seropositive. This sequence uses TRBV6-6 and TRBJ2-6; TRBD1 might be the D gene, on 5 matching bases. The CDR3: CASRPDSSGANVLTF. The DNA sequence is as follows: TGTGCCAGCAGACCTGACAGCTCTGGGGCCAACGTCCTGACTTTC.